This record looks at one T cell receptor (beta chain) sequence and its context. Trimming cost V 5 bases and J 2 bases; bases outside gene matches: 7. CDR1 and CDR2 (germline): ENHRY, SYGVKD. The length of the CDR3 is 15 residues. The data were taken from a study of blood T cell repertoires in COVID-19. Sequencing was performed with immunoSEQ multiplex PCR; in TCRdb, only in-frame clones are kept and a portion is missing. The sample has 50,000 to 80,000 clones; about 82% are singletons. The chain links TRBV10-3 to TRBJ2-3; 7 bases match TRBD2. This TCR derives from a man in his fifties or sixties with active COVID-19. The material sequenced was peripheral blood. CDR3 DNA: TGTGCCATCAGTCCCCGGGGGGATGACACAGATACGCAGTATTTT. It is translated as CAISPRGDDTDTQYF.